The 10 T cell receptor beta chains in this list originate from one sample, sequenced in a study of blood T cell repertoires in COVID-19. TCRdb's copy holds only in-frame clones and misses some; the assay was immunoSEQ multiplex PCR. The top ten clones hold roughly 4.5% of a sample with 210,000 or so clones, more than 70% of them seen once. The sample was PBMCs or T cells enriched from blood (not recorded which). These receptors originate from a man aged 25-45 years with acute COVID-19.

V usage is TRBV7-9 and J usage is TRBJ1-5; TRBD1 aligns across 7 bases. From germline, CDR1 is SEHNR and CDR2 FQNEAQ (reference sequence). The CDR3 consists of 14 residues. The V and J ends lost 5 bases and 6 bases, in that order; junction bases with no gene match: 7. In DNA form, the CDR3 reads TGTGCCAGCAGCCGACAGGGACCAAGTCAGCCCCAGCATTTT. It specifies CASSRQGPSQPQHF.

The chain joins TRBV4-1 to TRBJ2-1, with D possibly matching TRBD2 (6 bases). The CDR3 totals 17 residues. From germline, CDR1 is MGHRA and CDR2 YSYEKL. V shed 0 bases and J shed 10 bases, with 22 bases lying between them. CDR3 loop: CASSQDATGVFRGEQFF. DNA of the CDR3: TGCGCCAGCAGCCAAGACGCCACGGGGGTATTTCGAGGCGAGCAGTTCTTC.

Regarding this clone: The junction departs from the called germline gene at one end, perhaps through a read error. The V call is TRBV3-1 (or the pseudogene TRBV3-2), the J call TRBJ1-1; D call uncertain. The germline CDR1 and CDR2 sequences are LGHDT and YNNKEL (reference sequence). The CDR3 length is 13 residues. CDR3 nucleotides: TGTGCCAGCAGCCAAGACTTGGGCAGGCCCTATCTCTTT. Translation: CASSQDLGRPYLF.

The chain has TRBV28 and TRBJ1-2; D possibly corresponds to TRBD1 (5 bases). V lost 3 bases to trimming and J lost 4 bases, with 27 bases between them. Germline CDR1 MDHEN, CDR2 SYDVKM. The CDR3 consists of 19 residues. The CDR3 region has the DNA TGTGCCAGCAGTTTCCCCTTACAGGTTCTGCAGAATACATTCTATGGCTACACCTTC. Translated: CASSFPLQVLQNTFYGYTF.

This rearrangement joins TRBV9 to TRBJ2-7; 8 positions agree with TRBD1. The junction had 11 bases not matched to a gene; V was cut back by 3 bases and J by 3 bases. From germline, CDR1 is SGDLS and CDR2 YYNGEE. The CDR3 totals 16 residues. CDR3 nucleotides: TGTGCCAGCAGCGAAGGGGACAGGCCACTAGACTACGAGCAGTACTTC. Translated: CASSEGDRPLDYEQYF.

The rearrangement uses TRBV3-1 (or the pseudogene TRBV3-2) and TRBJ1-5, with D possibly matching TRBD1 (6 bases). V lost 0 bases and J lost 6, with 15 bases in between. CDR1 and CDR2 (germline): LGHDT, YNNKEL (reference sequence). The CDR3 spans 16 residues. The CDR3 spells CASSQEAGGPPQPQHF. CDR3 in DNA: TGTGCCAGCAGCCAAGAGGCCGGGGGGCCCCCTCAGCCCCAGCATTTT.

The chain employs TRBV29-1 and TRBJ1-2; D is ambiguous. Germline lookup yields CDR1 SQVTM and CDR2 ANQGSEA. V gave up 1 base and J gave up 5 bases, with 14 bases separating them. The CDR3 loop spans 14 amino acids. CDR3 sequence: CSVEGSGEGYGYTF. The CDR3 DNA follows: TGCAGCGTTGAAGGGTCAGGCGAGGGTTATGGCTACACCTTC.

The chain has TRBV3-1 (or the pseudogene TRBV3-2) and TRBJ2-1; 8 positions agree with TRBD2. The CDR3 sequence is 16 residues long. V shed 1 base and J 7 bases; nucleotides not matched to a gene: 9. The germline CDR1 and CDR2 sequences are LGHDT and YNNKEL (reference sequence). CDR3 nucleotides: TGTGCCAGCAGCCAAGTATGGCGGGGGGCGGGGAATGAGCAGTTCTTC. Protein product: CASSQVWRGAGNEQFF.

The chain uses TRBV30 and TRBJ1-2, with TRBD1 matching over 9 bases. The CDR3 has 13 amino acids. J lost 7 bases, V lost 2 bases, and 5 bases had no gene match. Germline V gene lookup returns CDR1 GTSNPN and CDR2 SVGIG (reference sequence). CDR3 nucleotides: TGTGCCTGGAGTACGGGACAGGGATTTGGCTACACCTTC. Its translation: CAWSTGQGFGYTF.

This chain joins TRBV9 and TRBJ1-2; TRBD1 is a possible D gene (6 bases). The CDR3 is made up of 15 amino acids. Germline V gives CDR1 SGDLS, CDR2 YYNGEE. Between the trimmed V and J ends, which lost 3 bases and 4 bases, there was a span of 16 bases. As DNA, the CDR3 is TGTGCCAGCAGCGAGATCCATGGGGGCGGCTATGGCTACACCTTC. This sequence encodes CASSEIHGGGYGYTF.